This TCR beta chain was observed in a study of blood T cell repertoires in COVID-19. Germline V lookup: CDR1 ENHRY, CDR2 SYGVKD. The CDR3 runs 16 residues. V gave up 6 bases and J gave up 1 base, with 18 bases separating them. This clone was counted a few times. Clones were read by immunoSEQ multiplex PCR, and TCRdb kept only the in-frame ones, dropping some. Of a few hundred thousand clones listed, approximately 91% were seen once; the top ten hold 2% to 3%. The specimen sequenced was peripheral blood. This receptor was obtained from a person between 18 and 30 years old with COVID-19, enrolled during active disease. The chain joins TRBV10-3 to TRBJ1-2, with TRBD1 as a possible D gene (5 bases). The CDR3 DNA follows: TGTGCCATCAGGATCCTTCGCAGGGCGGATAACTATGGCTACACCTTC. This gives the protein CAIRILRRADNYGYTF.